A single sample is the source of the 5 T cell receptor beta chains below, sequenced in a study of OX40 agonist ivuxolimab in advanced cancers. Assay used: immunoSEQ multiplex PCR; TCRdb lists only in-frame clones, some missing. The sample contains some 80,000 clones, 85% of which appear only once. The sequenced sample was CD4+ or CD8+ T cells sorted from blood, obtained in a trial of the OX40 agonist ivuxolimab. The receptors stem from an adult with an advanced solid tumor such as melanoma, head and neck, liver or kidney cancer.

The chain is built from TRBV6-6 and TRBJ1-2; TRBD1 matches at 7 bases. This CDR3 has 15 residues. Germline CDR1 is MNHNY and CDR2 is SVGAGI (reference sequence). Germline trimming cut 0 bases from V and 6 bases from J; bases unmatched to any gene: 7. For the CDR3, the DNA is TGTGCCAGCAGTTACTCGACTGCAGGGGGGGATGGCTACACCTTC. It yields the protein CASSYSTAGGDGYTF.

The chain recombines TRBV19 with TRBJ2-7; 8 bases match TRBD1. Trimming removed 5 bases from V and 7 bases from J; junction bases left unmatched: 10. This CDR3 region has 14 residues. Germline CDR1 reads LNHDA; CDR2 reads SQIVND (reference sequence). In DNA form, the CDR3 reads TGTGCCAGTAGTGGGGGCAGGGGGCATTGGGAGCAGTACTTC. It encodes CASSGGRGHWEQYF.

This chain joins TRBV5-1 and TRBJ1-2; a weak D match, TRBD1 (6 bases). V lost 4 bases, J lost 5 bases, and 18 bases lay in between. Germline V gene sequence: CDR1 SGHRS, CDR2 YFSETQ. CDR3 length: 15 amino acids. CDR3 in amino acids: CASSPGDILTYGYTF. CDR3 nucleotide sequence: TGCGCCAGCAGCCCCGGGGACATTCTTACTTATGGCTACACCTTC.

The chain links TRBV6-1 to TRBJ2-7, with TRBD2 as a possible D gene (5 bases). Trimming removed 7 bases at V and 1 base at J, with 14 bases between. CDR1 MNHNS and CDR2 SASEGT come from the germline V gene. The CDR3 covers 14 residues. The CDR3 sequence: CASTPAGSSYEQYF. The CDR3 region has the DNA TGTGCCAGCACCCCCGCGGGTAGTTCCTACGAGCAGTACTTC.

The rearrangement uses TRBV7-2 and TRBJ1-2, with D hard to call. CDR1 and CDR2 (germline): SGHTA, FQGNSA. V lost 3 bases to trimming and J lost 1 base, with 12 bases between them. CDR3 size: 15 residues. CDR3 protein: CASSFYETYNYGYTF. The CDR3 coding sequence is TGTGCCAGCAGCTTTTACGAAACCTATAACTATGGCTACACCTTC.